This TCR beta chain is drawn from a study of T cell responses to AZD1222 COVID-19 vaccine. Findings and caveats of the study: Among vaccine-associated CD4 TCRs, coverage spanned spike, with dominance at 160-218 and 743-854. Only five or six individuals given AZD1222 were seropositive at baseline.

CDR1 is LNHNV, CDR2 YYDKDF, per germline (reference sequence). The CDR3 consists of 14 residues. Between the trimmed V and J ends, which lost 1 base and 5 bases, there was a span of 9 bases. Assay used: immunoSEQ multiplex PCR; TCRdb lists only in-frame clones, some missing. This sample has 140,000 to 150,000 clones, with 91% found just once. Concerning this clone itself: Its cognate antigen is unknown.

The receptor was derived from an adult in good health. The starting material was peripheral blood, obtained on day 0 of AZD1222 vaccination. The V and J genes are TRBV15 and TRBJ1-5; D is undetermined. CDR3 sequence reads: CATSRASEDQPQHF. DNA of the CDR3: TGTGCCACCAGCAGAGCGTCGGAGGATCAGCCCCAGCATTTT.